The 13 T cell receptor beta chains below were found in one sample sequenced in a study of identical twins. Via MiXCR, TCRdb re-called the 5' RACE reads, giving one row per CDR3 protein. The sample comprises hundreds of thousands of distinct CDR3 sequences, around 12% of which are singletons, and around 7.8% rests with the top ten. The same sample was also used in a study of yellow fever vaccine responses in identical twins.

Sequencing used CD8+ T cells sorted from blood. The receptors shown here come from a woman aged 18-29 years in good health.

This clonotype was seen a few times. The chain uses TRBV29-1 and TRBJ2-1; D is uncertain. V was shortened by 1 base and J by 0 bases, with 13 bases between the two germline ends. From germline, CDR1 is SQVTM and CDR2 ANQGSEA. This CDR3 contains 16 residues. The CDR3 protein is CSVEGGDLSSYNEQFF. DNA of the CDR3: TGCAGCGTTGAAGGGGGTGATTTGAGCTCCTACAATGAGCAGTTCTTC.

There are many counts of this clonotype. This sequence joins TRBV4-1 and TRBJ1-1; no clear D. Germline V gene lookup returns CDR1 MGHRA and CDR2 YSYEKL. V lost 4 bases to trimming and J lost 0 bases, with 12 bases between them. The CDR3 spans 15 residues. CDR3 residues: CASSPMADVNTEAFF. The DNA for the CDR3 is TGCGCCAGCAGCCCCATGGCTGACGTGAACACTGAAGCTTTCTTT.

This clonotype was recorded many times. V and J are TRBV7-9 and TRBJ2-7; possibly TRBD1 for D (6 bases). Trimming shortened V by 4 bases and J by 6 bases, and 13 bases separated the two germline ends. Germline-derived CDR1 and CDR2 are SEHNR and FQNEAQ (reference sequence). The CDR3 contains 13 residues. CDR3: CASSSGAGPEQYV. The CDR3 DNA reads as TGTGCCAGCAGCTCAGGGGCAGGGCCCGAGCAGTACGTC.

The chain carries TRBV7-8 and TRBJ2-3; tentative D call: TRBD2 (6 bases). Between the trimmed V and J ends, which lost 3 bases and 5 bases, there was a span of 12 bases. The V gene's germline CDR1 is SGHVS and CDR2 FQNEAQ. The CDR3 has 14 amino acids. The CDR3 DNA follows: TGTGCCAGCAGCTTGCGGGATGGGGAAGATACGCAGTATTTT. It translates to CASSLRDGEDTQYF.

The chain uses TRBV13 and TRBJ2-7, with 8 bases fitting TRBD1. CDR1 and CDR2 from the germline V gene are PRHDT and FYEKMQ (reference sequence). This CDR3 spans 15 amino acids. Trimming took 6 bases from V and 3 from J; bases not matched to a gene: 10. In DNA form, the CDR3 reads TGTGCCAGCAGTCAAGGGGGACAGGCCAGCTACGAGCAGTACTTC. The encoded protein is CASSQGGQASYEQYF.

The CDR3, as DNA: TGTGCCAGTAGTATACTCCGGGAGGCGAACAATGAGCAGTTCTTC. This codes for CASSILREANNEQFF. The chain carries TRBV19 and TRBJ2-1; 7 positions match TRBD2. This CDR3 region has 15 residues. CDR1 LNHDA and CDR2 SQIVND come from the germline V gene (reference sequence). After removal of 2 bases from V and 5 bases from J, the junction contained 6 bases not matched to a gene.

This clonotype has a handful of counts. The chain is built from TRBV7-9 and TRBJ2-1; 10 bases align to TRBD2. The germline V gene encodes CDR1 SEHNR and CDR2 FQNEAQ (reference sequence). The CDR3 runs 16 residues. Trimming cost V 0 bases and J 12 bases; bases outside gene matches: 11. For the CDR3, the DNA is TGTGCCAGCAGCTTAGCGCTGATAGCGGGAGGCGATCGGCAGTTCTTC. It is translated as CASSLALIAGGDRQFF. Complete variable domain (other parts from reference TRBV7-9 and TRBJ2-1): DTGVSQNPRHKITKRGQNVTFRCDPISEHNRLYWYRQTLGQGPEFLTYFQNEAQLEKSRLLSDRFSAERPKGSFSTLEIQRTEQGDSAMYLCASSLALIAGGDRQFFGPGTRLTVL.

This clonotype was picked up a small number of times. The CDR3: CASSMEGLAYNERFF. The CDR3, as DNA: TGTGCCAGTAGTATGGAAGGACTAGCCTACAATGAGCGTTTCTTC. The chain has TRBV19 and TRBJ2-1, with 8 bases lining up with TRBD2. J lost 16 bases, V lost 3 bases, and 17 bases had no gene match. The CDR3 covers 15 residues. Germline CDR1 and CDR2: LNHDA and SQIVND (reference sequence).

The V call is TRBV3-1, the J call TRBJ2-5; 11 bases are shared with TRBD2. After removal of 10 bases from V and 0 bases from J, the junction contained 4 bases not matched to a gene. There are 14 residues in the CDR3. Germline CDR1 LGHDT, CDR2 YNNKEL (reference sequence). CDR3 loop: CATGTSGHQETQYF. The CDR3, as DNA: TGTGCCACCGGGACTAGCGGTCACCAAGAGACCCAGTACTTC.

The chain uses TRBV2 and TRBJ2-4; the match to TRBD2 covers 9 bases. Germline-derived CDR1 and CDR2 are SNHLY and FYNNEI. This CDR3 comprises 15 residues. The V gene end was trimmed by 2 bases and the J gene end by 5 bases; junction bases not matched to a gene: 4. The CDR3 sequence: CASSEWTSAENIQYF. CDR3 sequence (DNA): TGTGCCAGCAGTGAATGGACTAGCGCCGAAAACATTCAGTACTTC.

The chain is built from TRBV28 and TRBJ2-1; 14 bases are shared with TRBD2. CDR1 is MDHEN and CDR2 is SYDVKM in the germline V gene. There are 17 residues in the CDR3. Losses at the gene ends were 5 bases for V and 7 bases for J; bases not matched to a gene: 10. This CDR3 reads CASSPTSGRALRNEQFF. CDR3 DNA: TGTGCCAGCAGTCCGACTAGCGGGAGGGCCCTCCGGAATGAGCAGTTCTTC.

At least ten counts were recorded for this clonotype. The chain uses TRBV12-3 or TRBV12-4 and TRBJ2-1; D possibly corresponds to TRBD2 (6 bases). Trimming left V 3 bases short and J 5 bases short, with 14 bases between. The CDR3 has 15 residues. The CDR3, as DNA: TGTGCCAGCAGTTTCATAGCGGAGCCCCACAATGAGCAGTTCTTC. Translating gives CASSFIAEPHNEQFF.

Many counts were recorded for this clonotype. At one end the junction does not follow the germline gene, possibly because of a read error. The chain links TRBV5-1 to TRBJ2-6; possibly TRBD1 for D (5 bases). The CDR3 spans 13 residues. Germline CDR1 and CDR2: SGHRS and YFSETQ. The CDR3 DNA reads as TGTGCCAGCAGTAGGACAGGGGCCAACGTCCTGACTTTC. It encodes CASSRTGANVLTF.